This T cell receptor beta chain was found in a study of blood T cell repertoires in COVID-19. In the original workflow: Nucleated cell counts were estimated from reference gene primer amplification. The table came from immunoSEQ multiplex PCR; TCRdb's copy has only in-frame clones and leaves some out. V and J calls plus clone size are reproduced from that table; the DNA served to infer D and trimming. The sample includes about 160,000 clones, 90% of them seen just once. Trimming removed 0 bases at V and 5 bases at J, with 15 bases between. The CDR3 is made up of 16 amino acids. Germline V gives CDR1 SGHRS, CDR2 YFSETQ.

The sequence came from a man between 60 and 70 years old with active or convalescent COVID-19. The sample taken for sequencing was peripheral blood. The chain is built from TRBV5-1 and TRBJ2-1, with a weak D call TRBD1 (6 bases). The CDR3 loop is CASSLEGVSMNNEQFF. In DNA, the CDR3 is TGCGCCAGCAGCTTGGAGGGGGTTAGTATGAACAATGAGCAGTTCTTC.